This TCR beta chain was identified in a study of T cell responses to AZD1222 COVID-19 vaccine. Findings of the study overall: Samples come after the peak T cell response, not at day 14. Reportedly, nearly half of unique spike TCRs recognized epitopes outside B.1.351/B.1.1.7 mutations. Seropositive AZD1222 recipients at baseline numbered only five or six.

The repertoire was sequenced with immunoSEQ multiplex PCR; TCRdb's copy has only in-frame clones and lacks some. The sample carries around 160,000 clones, around 83% recorded once. As to this clone: What it binds is unknown.

The TCR sequence derives from an adult in good health. The source was peripheral blood, collected on day 0 of MenACWY control vaccination.

The CDR3, as DNA: TGTGCCAGCAGCCGAACAGGGGATTCACCCCTCCACTTT. Protein: CASSRTGDSPLHF. The rearrangement joins TRBV28 to TRBJ1-6, with 7 bases lining up with TRBD1. From germline, CDR1 is MDHEN and CDR2 SYDVKM. V gave up 6 bases and J gave up 8 bases; unmatched junction bases: 4. The CDR3 runs 13 residues.